This TCR beta chain derives from a study of cytomegalovirus exposure and HLA in healthy donors. The overall study: Earlier work reported 95 million to 130 million unique TCR beta sequences from roughly 180 million T cells. Within the Caucasian-associated ancestry cluster were roughly 81% of the approximately 400 genotyped donors.

Notes on the study in general: Many donors shared some public TCRs, even though most TCR sequences were rare.

Use of 60 Vbeta and 13 Jbeta primers characterized the PCR. Produced via immunoSEQ multiplex PCR; TCRdb's table is partial and in-frame only. The table has around 98,000 clones, roughly 70% seen once; the top ten hold about 2.5%. Germline CDR1 ENHRY, CDR2 SYGVKD. Trimming pared 3 bases from V and 3 bases from J, leaving 6 bases between. The CDR3 covers 13 residues. For this clone: The antigen is undetermined.

Sequencing was carried out using PBMCs. This clonotype originated in a man aged 45-65 years in good health and CMV-seronegative. The chain uses TRBV10-3 and TRBJ2-1; D unresolved. CDR3 coding DNA: TGTGCCATCAGTGACGGCGGCTACAATGAGCAGTTCTTC. The encoded protein is CAISDGGYNEQFF.